This passage covers 27 T cell receptor beta chains from one sample sequenced in a study of type 1 regulatory T cells. TCRdb re-derived calls from the reads in MiXCR, one entry per CDR3 protein. The sample contains roughly 62,000 distinct CDR3 sequences, over 50% of which appear only once. Their antigen targets remain unknown. The sample consisted of cultured non-Tr1 T cells, either the whole culture or a sorted T cell fraction (not recorded which). These receptors all stem from a human donor in good health.

V usage is TRBV7-2 and J usage is TRBJ2-5, with D perhaps given as TRBD1 or TRBD2 (5 bases each). V was trimmed by 3 bases and J by 5 bases, leaving 10 bases between them. The CDR3 extends over 13 amino acids. Germline CDR1 SGHTA, CDR2 FQGNSA. For the CDR3, the DNA is TGTGCCAGCAGCTTGGGGGTACGGGAGACCCAGTACTTC. Protein: CASSLGVRETQYF.

In DNA form, the CDR3 reads TGCGCCAGCAGCCAAGAGATGGGCAGGGGCCAAGAGACCCAGTACTTC. Protein product: CASSQEMGRGQETQYF. This chain connects TRBV4-3 to TRBJ2-5; D possibly corresponds to TRBD1 (6 bases). Deletions cut 0 bases from V and 1 base from J, with 12 bases between. This CDR3 has 16 residues. From germline, CDR1 is LGHNA and CDR2 YSLEER.

V usage is TRBV5-1 and J usage is TRBJ2-3, with TRBD1 identical over 8 bases. The germline gives CDR1 SGHRS, CDR2 YFSETQ. CDR3 length: 16 residues. The J segment lost 1 base and the V segment lost 2 bases, leaving 6 bases of the junction unmatched. In nucleotides, the CDR3 is TGCGCCAGCAGCTTTATCTGGACAGGGCGCACAGATACGCAGTATTTT. Translating gives CASSFIWTGRTDTQYF. Full variable domain (remainder filled in from reference TRBV5-1 and TRBJ2-3): KAGVTQTPRYLIKTRGQQVTLSCSPISGHRSVSWYQQTPGQGLQFLFEYFSETQRNKGNFPGRFSGRQFSNSRSEMNVSTLELGDSALYLCASSFIWTGRTDTQYFGPGTRLTVL.

The J gene is TRBJ2-1, the V gene TRBV5-6; TRBD1 matches 8 bases. CDR3 length: 16 residues. Germline V gene data show CDR1 as SGHDT and CDR2 as YYEEEE. With V trimmed by 0 bases and J by 8 bases, 10 bases remained unmatched. DNA of the CDR3: TGTGCCAGCAGCTTGGCCGGGGCAGGGGGCCGTTATGAGCAGTTCTTC. Translating gives CASSLAGAGGRYEQFF.

The gene calls are TRBV20-1 and TRBJ2-3, with 10 bases lining up with TRBD2. The trim removed 3 bases at V and 8 bases at J, leaving 5 bases unmatched. CDR3 size: 13 residues. CDR1 and CDR2 (germline): DFQATT, SNEGSKA (reference sequence). The CDR3 region is CSASASGSGTQYF. CDR3 bases: TGCAGTGCTAGCGCTAGCGGGAGTGGTACGCAGTATTTT.

This sequence joins TRBV20-1 and TRBJ1-4, with D possibly matching TRBD1 (5 bases). Germline CDR1 is DFQATT and CDR2 is SNEGSKA (reference sequence). V was pared by 5 bases and J by 4 bases, with 17 bases between. This CDR3 has 15 amino acids. Written as DNA, the CDR3 is TGCAGTGCTCCCGCCTCCCAGGGATATAATGAAAAACTGTTTTTT. This sequence encodes CSAPASQGYNEKLFF.

This clonotype has only one observation. With a much larger clone just one base away, this may be a read error. CDR3 region: CASSPYLGSTGELFF. The CDR3 DNA is TGTGCCAGCAGCCCTTATCTGGGTAGCACCGGGGAGCTGTTTTTT. V gene TRBV12-3 or TRBV12-4 combines with J gene TRBJ2-2; D gene uncertain. The V end lost 6 bases, the J end lost 4 bases, and 15 bases lay between the germline ends. This CDR3 has 15 residues.

The CDR3, as DNA: TGTGCCAGCAGCCCGGGACAGTTAGTCGTAGCTTTCTTT. Protein sequence: CASSPGQLVVAFF. The chain recombines TRBV7-9 with TRBJ1-1; TRBD1 agrees at 7 bases. Germline CDR1 is SEHNR and CDR2 is FQNEAQ (reference sequence). This CDR3 has 13 amino acids. V shed 5 bases and J 10 bases; nucleotides not matched to a gene: 10.

This clonotype was seen a handful of times. The chain carries TRBV7-2 and TRBJ2-7, with TRBD2 matching 7 bases. The CDR3 consists of 15 residues. Germline V gene lookup returns CDR1 SGHTA and CDR2 FQGNSA. V lost 1 base to trimming and J lost 4 bases; unmatched junction nucleotides: 7. CDR3 sequence reads: CASSLGGGGRYEQYF. CDR3 bases: TGTGCCAGCAGCTTAGGTGGGGGGGGAAGATACGAGCAGTACTTC. Full variable domain (outside the CDR3, taken from reference TRBV7-2 and TRBJ2-7): GAGVSQSPSNKVTEKGKDVELRCDPISGHTALYWYRQSLGQGLEFLIYFQGNSAPDKSGLPSDRFSAERTGGSVSTLTIQRTQQEDSAVYLCASSLGGGGRYEQYFGPGTRLTVT.

This sequence joins TRBV20-1 and TRBJ2-1; 13 bases line up with TRBD2. V lost 6 bases to trimming and J lost 4 bases; unmatched junction nucleotides: 9. The length of the CDR3 is 16 residues. Germline CDR1 is DFQATT and CDR2 is SNEGSKA (reference sequence). The CDR3 is CSANPELAGGYNEQFF. The DNA of the CDR3 is TGCAGTGCAAATCCCGAACTAGCGGGAGGGTACAATGAGCAGTTCTTC.

This clonotype was detected a few times. V gene TRBV28 combines with J gene TRBJ1-3; D gene uncertain. V was cut by 5 bases and J by 1 base, with 9 bases left in between. This CDR3 region has 14 residues. CDR1 and CDR2 from the germline V gene are MDHEN and SYDVKM. The CDR3 nucleotides are TGTGCCAGCAGTAATGGAGGTTCTGGAAACACCATATATTTT. It is translated as CASSNGGSGNTIYF.

In this sample, this clonotype turned up a few times. V and J are TRBV29-1 and TRBJ2-1; possibly TRBD2 for D (7 bases). The germline CDR1 and CDR2 sequences are SQVTM and ANQGSEA. This CDR3 has 16 amino acids. V shed 3 bases and J shed 7 bases, with 22 bases lying between them. In DNA, the CDR3 is TGCAGCGTTGAGCAATCCCGGGGGGCCGAGGAGAATGAGCAGTTCTTC. It specifies CSVEQSRGAEENEQFF.

This sequence joins TRBV7-9 and TRBJ1-3, with a tentative D call TRBD1 (6 bases). Germline lookup yields CDR1 SEHNR and CDR2 FQNEAQ (reference sequence). The CDR3 runs 18 residues. Trimming took off 1 base at V and 0 bases at J, with 16 bases between the two ends. The CDR3 here is CASSLVLDRTSSGNTIYF. The CDR3 DNA is TGTGCCAGCAGCTTAGTATTGGACAGAACATCCTCTGGAAACACCATATATTTT.

The genes are TRBV7-9 and TRBJ1-2; D is perhaps TRBD1 (5 bases). V was clipped by 5 bases and J by 5 bases, with 21 bases between them. This CDR3 is 16 amino acids long. The V gene's germline CDR1 is SEHNR and CDR2 FQNEAQ (reference sequence). CDR3 protein: CASSPSQLWQGYGYTF. In nucleotides, the CDR3 is TGTGCCAGCAGCCCCTCCCAACTGTGGCAGGGTTATGGCTACACCTTC. The full variable domain, in which reference TRBV7-9 and TRBJ1-2 provide the parts outside the CDR3, is DTGVSQNPRHKITKRGQNVTFRCDPISEHNRLYWYRQTLGQGPEFLTYFQNEAQLEKSRLLSDRFSAERPKGSFSTLEIQRTEQGDSAMYLCASSPSQLWQGYGYTFGSGTRLTVV.

This clonotype showed up just a few times. This chain uses TRBV7-3 with TRBJ2-7, with D possibly TRBD1 on 6 matching bases. The CDR3 is 16 residues long. CDR1 is SGHTA, CDR2 FQGTGA, per germline. The V end lost 4 bases, the J end lost 7 bases, and 23 bases lay between the germline ends. DNA for the CDR3: TGTGCCAGCAGCTCCCAGGGGCACTCTGCGAGGGATGAGCAGTACTTC. Its protein is CASSSQGHSARDEQYF.

The chain joins TRBV5-1 to TRBJ2-1; D tentatively reads TRBD1 or TRBD2 (5 bases each). CDR1 and CDR2 from the germline V gene are SGHRS and YFSETQ. The CDR3 is made up of 19 amino acids. V lost 3 bases, J lost 2 bases, and 24 bases lay in between. The CDR3 nucleotides are TGCGCCAGCAGCTCGAATCCCGGGACCCCGAAGGGCCCCTACAATGAGCAGTTCTTC. Its translation: CASSSNPGTPKGPYNEQFF.

The sample holds a few counts of this clonotype. This chain uses TRBV7-7 with TRBJ2-5; a weak D match, TRBD2 (6 bases). The CDR3 length is 15 residues. Trimming stripped 1 base from V and 1 base from J, with 10 bases between. Germline V gives CDR1 SSHAT, CDR2 FNYEAQ (reference sequence). In nucleotides, the CDR3 is TGTGCCAGCAGCTTAGTCGGAGGGGCCCAAGAGACCCAGTACTTC. This codes for CASSLVGGAQETQYF. Combining the CDR3 with reference TRBV7-7 and TRBJ2-5 gives the whole variable domain GAGVSQSPRYKVTKRGQDVTLRCDPISSHATLYWYQQALGQGPEFLTYFNYEAQPDKSGLPSDRFSAERPEGSISTLTIQRTEQRDSAMYRCASSLVGGAQETQYFGPGTRLLVL.

This clonotype is medium-sized by share. The V and J genes are TRBV27 and TRBJ1-4; 9 bases match TRBD1. From germline, CDR1 is MNHEY and CDR2 SMNVEV (reference sequence). The CDR3 covers 15 residues. Trimming took 5 bases from V and 8 from J; bases not matched to a gene: 9. CDR3 region: CASSLSGTGSEKLFF. In DNA, the CDR3 is TGTGCCAGCAGTCTCTCCGGGACAGGGAGCGAAAAACTGTTTTTT.

This clonotype was seen more than once but under ten times. V is TRBV3-1 and J is TRBJ2-2, with D unclear. Trimming cost V 1 base and J 1 base, with 7 bases left between them. CDR1 and CDR2 from the germline V gene are LGHDT and YNNKEL (reference sequence). The CDR3 spans 15 residues. The CDR3 here is CASSQGGLNTGELFF. CDR3 DNA sequence: TGTGCCAGCAGCCAAGGCGGTCTGAACACCGGGGAGCTGTTTTTT.

This clonotype was found a few times. The chain couples TRBV20-1 to TRBJ2-3; tentatively, D is TRBD1 or TRBD2 (5 bases each). Germline loops: CDR1 DFQATT, CDR2 SNEGSKA (reference sequence). Trimming took 5 bases from V and 0 from J, leaving 9 bases between them. The length of the CDR3 is 13 residues. In DNA form, the CDR3 reads TGCAGTGCTTACCGGGACAGCACAGATACGCAGTATTTT. Translation gives CSAYRDSTDTQYF.

This sequence joins TRBV6-6 and TRBJ1-6; 8 nucleotides agree with TRBD1. CDR1 is MNHNY and CDR2 is SVGAGI in the germline V gene (reference sequence). J lost 9 bases, V lost 6 bases, and 10 bases had no gene match. This CDR3 spans 15 amino acids. CDR3: CASSANGRGLSPLHF. The CDR3 DNA reads TGTGCCAGCAGCGCGAACGGCAGGGGGCTTTCACCCCTCCACTTT.

The V gene is TRBV2, the J gene TRBJ2-5, with 9 bases that match TRBD2. Germline V gene lookup returns CDR1 SNHLY and CDR2 FYNNEI. The CDR3 has 14 amino acids. Trimming removed 8 bases from V and 6 bases from J; junction bases left unmatched: 10. The CDR3 here is CASRGGRGAQTQYF. Here the CDR3 DNA reads TGTGCCAGCCGGGGCGGGAGGGGGGCGCAGACCCAGTACTTC. Combining the CDR3 with reference TRBV2 and TRBJ2-5 gives the whole variable domain EPEVTQTPSHQVTQMGQEVILRCVPISNHLYFYWYRQILGQKVEFLVSFYNNEISEKSEIFDDQFSVERPDGSNFTLKIRSTKLEDSAMYFCASRGGRGAQTQYFGPGTRLLVL.

This clonotype was seen a handful of times. The chain couples TRBV3-1 to TRBJ2-7; 9 nucleotides match TRBD2. Germline lookup yields CDR1 LGHDT and CDR2 YNNKEL (reference sequence). This CDR3 comprises 16 residues. Trimming cost V 0 bases and J 5 bases; bases outside gene matches: 8. This CDR3 reads CASSQDVAGVRHEQYF. In DNA, the CDR3 is TGTGCCAGCAGCCAAGATGTAGCGGGAGTTCGCCACGAGCAGTACTTC.

The chain couples TRBV4-1 to TRBJ1-1; D remains unclear. Trimming left V 3 bases short and J 10 bases short, with 27 bases between. Germline loops: CDR1 MGHRA, CDR2 YSYEKL. CDR3 size: 17 residues. CDR3 region: CASSQNQADGRIFGAFF. In DNA, the CDR3 is TGCGCCAGCAGCCAGAACCAAGCCGACGGACGGATCTTCGGAGCTTTCTTT.

The chain joins TRBV5-4 to TRBJ2-1; D gene ambiguous. The V gene lost 0 bases and the J gene lost 7 bases, with 8 bases spanning the gap. This CDR3 is built from 13 residues. Germline CDR1 is SGHNT and CDR2 is YYREEE (reference sequence). The chain's CDR3 is CASSLGPRNEQFF. In nucleotides, the CDR3 is TGTGCCAGCAGCTTGGGACCCAGAAATGAGCAGTTCTTC.

The V and J genes are TRBV20-1 and TRBJ2-2; 9 nucleotides match TRBD2. Germline CDR1 DFQATT, CDR2 SNEGSKA (reference sequence). This CDR3 has 17 residues. The V segment lost 6 bases and the J segment 0 bases; nucleotides outside the gene matches: 11. CDR3 DNA sequence: TGCAGTGCCCCCGGAGAGACTAGCGGCGCGAACACCGGGGAGCTGTTTTTT. Its protein is CSAPGETSGANTGELFF.

The genes are TRBV20-1 and TRBJ2-1; the D gene could be TRBD1 or TRBD2 (5 bases each). This CDR3 region has 15 residues. Trimming removed 6 bases at V and 0 bases at J, with 15 bases between. The germline V gene encodes CDR1 DFQATT and CDR2 SNEGSKA (reference sequence). Here the CDR3 DNA reads TGCAGTGCAGAGGGGAGCGTCAGCTCCTACAATGAGCAGTTCTTC. Its protein is CSAEGSVSSYNEQFF.